This T cell receptor beta chain emerged from a study of T cells in Graves' hyperthyroidism and ophthalmopathy. Findings and limits, study-wide: In blood, most of the thyroid clonotypes expanded above 0.001 were also present.

Newly diagnosed hyperthyroidism patients aged 18 to 65 years had disease lasting under 2 months. Per germline, CDR1 SEHNR and CDR2 FQNEAQ (reference sequence). CDR3 length equals 14 residues. V lost 5 bases and J lost 5, with 12 bases in between. RNA transcripts yielded amplified TCR beta CDR3 regions. Initially, a first-round RT-PCR of the TCR CDR3 employed the HTBI primer set. TCRdb analysed the multiplex PCR reads with MiXCR anew, one entry per CDR3 protein. The sample includes tens of thousands of distinct CDR3 sequences, approximately 50% seen only once; the top ten take under 35%. Concerning this clonotype itself: Its matching antigen is unknown.

The sequenced material came from peripheral blood or thyroid tissue (not recorded which). The sequence was obtained from a man in his late teens or twenties with Graves' hyperthyroidism. The rearrangement links TRBV7-9 to TRBJ1-4; tentatively, D is TRBD1 (6 bases). The CDR3 loop reads CASSAVRGNEKLFF. DNA of the CDR3: TGTGCCAGCAGCGCCGTTAGGGGGAATGAAAAACTGTTTTTT.